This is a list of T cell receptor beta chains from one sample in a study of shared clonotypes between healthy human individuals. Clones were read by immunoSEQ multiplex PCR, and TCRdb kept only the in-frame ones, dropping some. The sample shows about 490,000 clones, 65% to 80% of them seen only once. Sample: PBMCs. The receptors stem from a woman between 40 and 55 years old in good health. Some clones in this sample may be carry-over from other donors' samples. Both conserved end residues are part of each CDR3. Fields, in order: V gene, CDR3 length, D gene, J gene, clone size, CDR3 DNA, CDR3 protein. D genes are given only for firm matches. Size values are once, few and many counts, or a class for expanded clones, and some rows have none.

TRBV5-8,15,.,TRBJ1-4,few,TGTGCCAGCAGCATGGGACGACTGGGGCCAGAAAAACTGTTTTTT,CASSMGRLGPEKLFF
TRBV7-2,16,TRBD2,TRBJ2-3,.,TGTGCCAGCAGCCCCCTGACTAGCTGGACGGGAGATACGCAGTATTTT,CASSPLTSWTGDTQYF
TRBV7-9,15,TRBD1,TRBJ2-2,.,TGTGCCAGCAGCCATCAGGGGGCTCAGACCGGGGAGCTGTTTTTT,CASSHQGAQTGELFF
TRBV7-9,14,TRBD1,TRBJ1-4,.,TGTGCCAGCAGCTTAGGACAGGGAGGCGAAAAACTGTTTTTT,CASSLGQGGEKLFF
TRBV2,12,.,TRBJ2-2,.,TGTGCCAGCAGCCCAGGCACCGGGGAGCTGTTTTTT,CASSPGTGELFF
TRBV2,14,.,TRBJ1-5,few,TGTGCCAGCAGGTCATGGGCGGGCAATCAGCCCCAGCATTTT,CASRSWAGNQPQHF
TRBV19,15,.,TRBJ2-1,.,TGTGCCAGTAGTTTAGGAGTTCTGGGTTACAATGAGCAGTTCTTC,CASSLGVLGYNEQFF
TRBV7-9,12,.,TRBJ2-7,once,TGTGCCAGCAGCTTTGCGGCATACGAGCAGTACTTC,CASSFAAYEQYF
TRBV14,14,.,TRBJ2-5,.,TGTGCCAGCAGCCAAGGGTCATACCTAGGGTCCCAGTACTTC,CASSQGSYLGSQYF
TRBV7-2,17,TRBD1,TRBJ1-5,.,TGTGCCAGCAGCTTAGCCCGGACAGGGGAGGAGGATCAGCCCCAGCATTTT,CASSLARTGEEDQPQHF
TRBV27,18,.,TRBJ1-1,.,TGTGCCAGCAGTTTGGCCGCCCTCACCGGTCAGGGGAACACTGAAGCTTTCTTT,CASSLAALTGQGNTEAFF
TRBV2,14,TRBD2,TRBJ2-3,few,TGTGCCAGCAGTCCCGGACTAGCGGGAGCTACGCAGTATTTT,CASSPGLAGATQYF
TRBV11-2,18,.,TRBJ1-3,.,TGTGCCAGCAGCCGAACTCCGATACACGCATCCTCTGGAAACACCATATATTTT,CASSRTPIHASSGNTIYF
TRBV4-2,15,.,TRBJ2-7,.,TGTGCCAGCAGCCAAACAACGGGACGGACCTACGAGCAGTACTTC,CASSQTTGRTYEQYF
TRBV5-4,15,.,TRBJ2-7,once,TGTGCCAGCAGCTTGGGGAGCAGAACGGACTACGAGCAGTACTTC,CASSLGSRTDYEQYF
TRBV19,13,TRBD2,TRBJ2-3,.,TGTGCCAGTAAGACGGGAGGTGCTGATACGCAGTATTTT,CASKTGGADTQYF
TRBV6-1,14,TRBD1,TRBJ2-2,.,TGTGCCAGCAGTAAACAGGGGGCAGGCGGGGAGCTGTTTTTT,CASSKQGAGGELFF
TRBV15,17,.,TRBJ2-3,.,TGTGCCACCAGCAGATCCCCCGACGCATCTCTCACAGATACGCAGTATTTT,CATSRSPDASLTDTQYF
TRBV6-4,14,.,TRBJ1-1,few,TGTGCCAGCAGTGGGGGTGGGTTTATCACTGAAGCTTTCTTT,CASSGGGFITEAFF
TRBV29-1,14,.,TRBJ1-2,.,TGCAGCGTTGCCGCGAGTGGGAGTAACTATGGCTACACCTTC,CSVAASGSNYGYTF
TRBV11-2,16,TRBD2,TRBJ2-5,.,TGTGCCAGCAGCCTGAATGCGGGAGGGACCCAAGAGACCCAGTACTTC,CASSLNAGGTQETQYF
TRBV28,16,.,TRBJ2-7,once,TGTGCCAGCAGTCCCCTGGGTAGCGGAGGTCTGCGGGAGCAGTACTTC,CASSPLGSGGLREQYF
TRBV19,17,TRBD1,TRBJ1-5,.,TGTGCCAGTAGTAGGCCCCCCGGACAGGGGTGGGATCAGCCCCAGCATTTT,CASSRPPGQGWDQPQHF
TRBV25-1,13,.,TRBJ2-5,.,TGTGCCAGCAGTGAGAGGGGCCGGGAGACCCAGTACTTC,CASSERGRETQYF
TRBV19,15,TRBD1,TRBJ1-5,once,TGTGCCACCTTAGGGAGGGGGACAGAAGATCAGCCCCAGCATTTT,CATLGRGTEDQPQHF
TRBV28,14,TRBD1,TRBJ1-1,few,TGTGCCAGCAGTCTGACAGGGGATGGTACTGAAGCTTTCTTT,CASSLTGDGTEAFF
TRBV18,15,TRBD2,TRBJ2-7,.,TGTGCCAGCTCACCAGGCGGGAGGGCCTCCTACGAGCAGTACTTC,CASSPGGRASYEQYF
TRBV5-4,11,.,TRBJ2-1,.,TGTGCCAGCAGTTCCGGGGGTGAGCAGTTCTTC,CASSSGGEQFF
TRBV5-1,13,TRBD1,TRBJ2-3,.,TGCGCCAGCAGACAGGGGCGCACAGATACGCAGTATTTT,CASRQGRTDTQYF
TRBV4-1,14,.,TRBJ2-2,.,TGCGCCAGCAGCCAAGCGGGGAACACCGGGGAGCTGTTTTTT,CASSQAGNTGELFF
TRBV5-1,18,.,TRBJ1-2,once,TGCGCCACCGCAGCCGGAGGCTCCTCCGTTAACTGGAACTATGGCTACACCTTC,CATAAGGSSVNWNYGYTF
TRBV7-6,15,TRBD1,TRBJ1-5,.,TGTGCCAGCAGCTTAAGGGACAGCTGGAATCAGCCCCAGCATTTT,CASSLRDSWNQPQHF
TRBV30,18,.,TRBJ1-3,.,TGTGCCTGGAGTGTACCCAATCCAGGGGCCGCCTCTGGAAACACCATATATTTT,CAWSVPNPGAASGNTIYF
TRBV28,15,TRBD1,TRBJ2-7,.,TGTGCCAGCAGTCGACTTGGACAGGGGGTATACGAGCAGTACTTC,CASSRLGQGVYEQYF
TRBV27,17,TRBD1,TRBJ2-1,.,TGTGCCAGCAGTTTACCCCCTCACAGGGGGCGAGGCAATGAGCAGTTCTTC,CASSLPPHRGRGNEQFF
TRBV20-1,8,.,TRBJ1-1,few,TGCAGTGCTGCGAACGTTTTTTTT,CSAANVFF
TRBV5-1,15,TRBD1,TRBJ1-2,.,TGCGCCAGCAGCTTGGACGGACAGGGAGGCTATGGCTACACCTTC,CASSLDGQGGYGYTF
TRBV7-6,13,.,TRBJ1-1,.,TGTGCCAGCAGCTTAGAGGAAAACACTGAAGCTTTCTTT,CASSLEENTEAFF
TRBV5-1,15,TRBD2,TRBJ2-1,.,TGCGCCAGCAGCCGAGGGACTAGCGGTGACAATGAGCAGTTCTTC,CASSRGTSGDNEQFF
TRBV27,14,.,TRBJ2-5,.,TGTGCCAGCAGTTTTGGGCTAACAGAAGAGACCCAGTACTTC,CASSFGLTEETQYF
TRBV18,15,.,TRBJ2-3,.,TGTGCCAGCTCTCCTCGACAGGCGACCACAGATACGCAGTATTTT,CASSPRQATTDTQYF
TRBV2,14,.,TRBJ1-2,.,TGTGCCAGCAGTAGGACCGTCATCAACTATGGCTACACCTTC,CASSRTVINYGYTF